This T cell receptor (beta chain) was identified during a study of cytomegalovirus exposure and HLA in healthy donors. In the PCR, 60 Vbeta and 13 Jbeta primers were used. Some clones are missing from TCRdb's copy, which holds only in-frame ones; the method was immunoSEQ multiplex PCR. The sample yields under 300,000 clones, roughly four fifths seen once. Findings and caveats of the study: Donors belonging to an Asian-associated ancestry cluster reportedly showed fewer N-insertions in productive TCRs than the approximately 680-donor mean, according to what a later analysis found. A cluster of highly shared sequence variants was likely a sequencing artifact.

The CDR3 covers 16 residues. With V trimmed by 1 base and J by 7 bases, 4 bases remained unmatched. Germline assignment: CDR1 MGHRA and CDR2 YSYEKL. Points on this clone: Antigen: not known.

This TCR was sampled from a woman between 35 and 50 years old in good health and CMV-seropositive. The V call is TRBV4-1, the J call TRBJ2-2; 12 bases line up with TRBD2. The sequencing sample was made of PBMCs. CDR3 DNA: TGCGCCAGCAGCCAAGGGGGACTAGCGGGCATCGGGGAGCTGTTTTTT. Amino acid sequence: CASSQGGLAGIGELFF.